The clone carrying this T cell receptor beta chain showed up just a few times. The source of the sample is a study of response to subunit inactivated influenza vaccine. CDR1 and CDR2 from the germline V gene are ENHRY and SYGVKD. V lost 0 bases, J lost 4 bases, and 18 bases lay in between. The length of the CDR3 is 17 residues. TCRdb fed the RT-PCR reads into MiXCR, producing one record per CDR3 protein. The sample records a few hundred thousand distinct CDR3 sequences, 21% being singletons. The sequenced sample was PBMCs from blood, obtained approximately 22 months after vaccination. The gene calls are TRBV10-3 and TRBJ1-2; D unresolved. The receptor was isolated from a man between 45 and 75 years old who received an inactivated influenza vaccine. The chain's CDR3 is CAISESERPRPFYGYTF. For the CDR3, the DNA is TGTGCCATCAGTGAGTCGGAACGCCCAAGACCCTTCTATGGCTACACCTTC.